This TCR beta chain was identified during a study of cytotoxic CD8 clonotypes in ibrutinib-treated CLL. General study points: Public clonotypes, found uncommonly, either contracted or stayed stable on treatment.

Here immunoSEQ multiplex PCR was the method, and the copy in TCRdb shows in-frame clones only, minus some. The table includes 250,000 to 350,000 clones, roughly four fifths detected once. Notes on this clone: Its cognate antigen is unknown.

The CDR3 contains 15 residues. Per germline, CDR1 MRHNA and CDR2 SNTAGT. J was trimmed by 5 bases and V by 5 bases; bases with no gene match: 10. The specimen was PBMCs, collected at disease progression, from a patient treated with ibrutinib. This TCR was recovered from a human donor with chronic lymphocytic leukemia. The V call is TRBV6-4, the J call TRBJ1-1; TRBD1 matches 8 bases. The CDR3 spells CASSPHRTGITEAFF. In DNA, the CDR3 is TGTGCCAGCAGTCCCCACAGGACAGGGATTACTGAAGCTTTCTTT.